The following is a TCR beta chain sequence with its context. Its specificity is unknown. The data were taken from a study of T cell responses to AZD1222 COVID-19 vaccine. Clones were read by immunoSEQ multiplex PCR, and TCRdb kept only the in-frame ones, dropping some. The table has around 110,000 clones, approximately 85% seen once. Notes on the study in general: The donor cohort was predominantly white British with a female majority, and clonal diversity may have been underestimated. CD4 TCRs linked to vaccination spanned spike, dominating at 160-218 and 743-854. There were repertoire samples only from the period after the peak T cell response.

The sequenced sample was peripheral blood, obtained on day 0 of MenACWY control vaccination. The TCR originated in an adult in good health.

Written as DNA, the CDR3 is TGCGCCAGCAGCTCCGGGACAGTATACGAGCAGTACTTC. Protein product: CASSSGTVYEQYF. The gene calls are TRBV10-2 and TRBJ2-7; 7 bases map to TRBD1. Germline assignment: CDR1 WSHSY and CDR2 SAAADI. J was trimmed by 4 bases and V by 6 bases; bases with no gene match: 6. This CDR3 spans 13 amino acids.